Presented here are 24 T cell receptor beta chains from one specimen sequenced in a study of radiotherapy plus CTLA-4 blockade in lung cancer. Libraries were prepared by immunoSEQ multiplex PCR; TCRdb keeps only in-frame clonotypes and omits some of them. The sample consists of some 120,000 clones, 81% of them appearing once. The sequenced sample was peripheral blood, obtained from a patient treated with radiotherapy plus ipilimumab. These TCRs come from a human donor with non-small cell lung cancer that progressed on radiotherapy plus ipilimumab. Some clones in this sample may be carry-over from other donors' samples.

This clone was counted a few times. The rearrangement links TRBV5-4 to TRBJ1-4; D gene uncertain. Trimming took 6 bases from V and 4 from J, leaving 13 bases between them. The CDR3 spans 14 residues. Per the germline V gene, CDR1 is SGHNT and CDR2 is YYREEE (reference sequence). The CDR3 DNA reads TGTGCCAGCACTCTCGGGCCAAATAATGAAAAACTGTTTTTT. It specifies CASTLGPNNEKLFF.

The CDR3 is CASSLMTGYNEQFF. CDR3 bases: TGTGCCAGCAGCTTAATGACAGGTTACAATGAGCAGTTCTTC. The chain combines TRBV7-2 with TRBJ2-1; perhaps TRBD1 as D (6 bases). Germline CDR1 SGHTA, CDR2 FQGNSA. This CDR3 is built from 14 residues. The V gene lost 2 bases and the J gene lost 4 bases, with 9 bases spanning the gap.

The V gene is TRBV6-1, the J gene TRBJ1-6; D is uncertain. Germline lookup yields CDR1 MNHNS and CDR2 SASEGT. The CDR3 is 13 amino acids. V was pared by 4 bases and J by 10 bases, with 11 bases between. The CDR3 loop reads CASSGQIESPLHF. The CDR3 bases are TGTGCCAGCAGTGGCCAGATAGAGTCACCCCTCCACTTT.

V usage is TRBV30 and J usage is TRBJ2-5, with D unresolved. This CDR3 has 13 residues. V was clipped by 0 bases and J by 5 bases, with 10 bases between them. Per the germline V gene, CDR1 is GTSNPN and CDR2 is SVGIG (reference sequence). The CDR3 loop reads CAWSVLEGETQYF. CDR3 sequence (DNA): TGTGCCTGGAGTGTACTGGAAGGGGAGACCCAGTACTTC.

Worth noting for this clone: A read error may produce the germline difference seen at one junction end. The CDR3 bases are TGTGCCAGCAGCGCCTACAAGGACAGGGGGCCCTACGAGCAGTGCTTC. As protein: CASSAYKDRGPYEQCF. The gene calls are TRBV7-6 and TRBJ2-7, with 11 bases that match TRBD1. Germline assignment: CDR1 SGHVS and CDR2 FNYEAQ. The CDR3 covers 16 residues.

The rearrangement joins TRBV18 to TRBJ2-1; D is ambiguous. Deletions cut 1 base from V and 5 bases from J, with 12 bases between. CDR3 length equals 15 residues. Germline CDR1 KGHSH, CDR2 LQKENI. The CDR3 sequence: CASSPQGSDNNEQFF. CDR3 DNA: TGTGCCAGCTCACCACAGGGATCAGATAACAATGAGCAGTTCTTC.

The chain couples TRBV2 to TRBJ2-5; no clear D. The J call may not be correct, given that the DNA end is closer to TRBJ2-7. The germline V gene has CDR1 SNHLY and CDR2 FYNNEI. This CDR3 region has 12 residues. CDR3 sequence reads: CASSARNYEQYF. The CDR3 coding sequence is TGTGCCAGCAGTGCGAGAAACTACGAGCAGTACTTC.

V and J are TRBV6-1 and TRBJ2-7; D unresolved. CDR1 is MNHNS, CDR2 SASEGT, per germline. The CDR3 is 15 residues long. V dropped 1 base and J dropped 0 bases, with 10 bases sitting between them. The CDR3 nucleotides read TGTGCCAGCAGTGAAGAGCCGGCCGCCTCCTACGAGCAGTACTTC. Protein product: CASSEEPAASYEQYF.

This rearrangement joins TRBV5-4 to TRBJ1-2, with unresolved D. The CDR3 contains 15 residues. Trimming stripped 2 bases from V and 4 bases from J, with 15 bases between. Germline V gene lookup returns CDR1 SGHNT and CDR2 YYREEE (reference sequence). In DNA, the CDR3 is TGTGCCAGCAGCTTTTTGGCGGTTGGTAGCTATGGCTACACCTTC. Its protein is CASSFLAVGSYGYTF.

The rearrangement uses TRBV9 and TRBJ2-7; D perhaps matches TRBD2 (6 bases). The CDR3 runs 15 residues. Germline-derived CDR1 and CDR2 are SGDLS and YYNGEE. Trimming removed 2 bases from V and 3 bases from J, with 15 bases in between. The CDR3: CASSVSPGLNYEQYF. As DNA, the CDR3 is TGTGCCAGCAGCGTCTCCCCGGGACTTAACTACGAGCAGTACTTC.

The gene calls are TRBV2 and TRBJ2-2; D tentatively reads TRBD1 or TRBD2 (5 bases each). Trimming shortened V by 8 bases and J by 8 bases, and 18 bases separated the two germline ends. The CDR3 totals 14 residues. In germline, CDR1 is SNHLY, CDR2 FYNNEI. The CDR3 loop reads CASLGRDKGGELFF. CDR3 DNA sequence: TGTGCCAGCTTGGGACGCGATAAAGGAGGGGAGCTGTTTTTT.

This rearrangement joins TRBV7-2 to TRBJ2-3; the D gene is possibly TRBD2 (7 bases). This CDR3 is built from 15 residues. Trimming removed 1 base from V and 2 bases from J, with 10 bases in between. CDR1 SGHTA and CDR2 FQGNSA come from the germline V gene. CDR3: CASSLGGGLTDTQYF. The DNA for the CDR3 is TGTGCCAGCAGCTTAGGGGGGGGCCTCACAGATACGCAGTATTTT.

The CDR3 is CASSDRSTDTQYF. The CDR3 bases are TGTGCCAGCAGTGACAGGAGCACAGATACGCAGTATTTT. This chain links TRBV2 with TRBJ2-3; D remains ambiguous. This CDR3 has 13 residues. Germline V lookup: CDR1 SNHLY, CDR2 FYNNEI. V lost 3 bases to trimming and J lost 0 bases, with 4 bases between them.

The CDR3 loop is CASSSAGGPNNEQFF. In DNA, the CDR3 is TGTGCCAGCAGCTCAGCGGGGGGGCCTAACAATGAGCAGTTCTTC. This sequence joins TRBV7-8 and TRBJ2-1, with 10 bases lining up with TRBD2. The CDR3 consists of 15 residues. V shed 4 bases and J 5 bases; nucleotides not matched to a gene: 5. CDR1 SGHVS and CDR2 FQNEAQ come from the germline V gene. Complete variable domain (other parts from reference TRBV7-8 and TRBJ2-1): GAGVSQSPRYKVAKRGQDVALRCDPISGHVSLFWYQQALGQGPEFLTYFQNEAQLDKSGLPSDRFFAERPEGSVSTLKIQRTQQEDSAVYLCASSSAGGPNNEQFFGPGTRLTVL.

The chain has TRBV5-1 and TRBJ1-2; D may be TRBD1 (5 bases). Per germline, CDR1 SGHRS and CDR2 YFSETQ. CDR3 length: 13 residues. Trimming left V 4 bases short and J 4 bases short, with 11 bases between. This chain's CDR3 is CASSPSGGYGYTF. CDR3 nucleotides: TGCGCCAGCAGCCCATCCGGGGGCTATGGCTACACCTTC.

In its sample, this clone was seen a few times. The chain combines TRBV7-2 with TRBJ2-5, with 9 bases aligning to TRBD1. The CDR3 contains 16 residues. Per the germline V gene, CDR1 is SGHTA and CDR2 is FQGNSA. V shed 5 bases and J 2 bases; nucleotides not matched to a gene: 9. CDR3 sequence reads: CASSPWGTGYQETQYF. The CDR3 nucleotides read TGTGCCAGCAGCCCATGGGGGACAGGGTATCAAGAGACCCAGTACTTC.

This sequence joins TRBV7-3 and TRBJ2-1; 8 nucleotides match TRBD2. With V trimmed by 3 bases and J by 8 bases, 6 bases remained unmatched. The CDR3 loop spans 14 amino acids. Per the germline V gene, CDR1 is SGHTA and CDR2 is FQGTGA. The CDR3 nucleotides read TGTGCCAGCAGCTTTAGCGGGGCGGCGGATGAGCAGTTCTTC. Amino acids: CASSFSGAADEQFF.

This clone came up once. The chain uses TRBV15 and TRBJ2-5; no firm D call. Trimming cost V 0 bases and J 5 bases, with 4 bases left between them. Germline CDR1 and CDR2: LNHNV and YYDKDF (reference sequence). The CDR3 loop spans 12 amino acids. CDR3 nucleotides: TGTGCCACCAGCAGAGATTCGGAGACCCAGTACTTC. Its protein product is CATSRDSETQYF.

The V gene is TRBV6-5, the J gene TRBJ2-5; 7 bases agree with TRBD1. Unmatched junction bases numbered 7, after V lost 5 bases and J lost 7 bases. Germline loops: CDR1 MNHEY, CDR2 SVGAGI. This CDR3 spans 13 amino acids. The CDR3 sequence is CASSRDRAGTQYF. CDR3 nucleotide sequence: TGTGCCAGCAGTCGAGACAGGGCCGGGACCCAGTACTTC.

The chain links TRBV30 to TRBJ1-3; no firm D call. Germline CDR1 reads GTSNPN; CDR2 reads SVGIG (reference sequence). CDR3 length: 13 residues. V was trimmed by 2 bases and J by 6 bases, leaving 11 bases between them. CDR3 sequence reads: CAWSRQLLNTIYF. The CDR3 bases are TGTGCCTGGAGTCGGCAGCTACTAAACACCATATATTTT.

V usage is TRBV18 and J usage is TRBJ2-7; maybe TRBD1 (6 bases). The CDR3 spans 17 residues. Trimming left V 3 bases short and J 2 bases short, with 20 bases between. Germline V gene data show CDR1 as KGHSH and CDR2 as LQKENI. The CDR3 reads CASSPPPGHTPTYEQYF. DNA for the CDR3: TGTGCCAGCTCACCTCCTCCGGGACATACACCTACCTACGAGCAGTACTTC.

This chain connects TRBV4-3 to TRBJ2-7; 11 bases match TRBD1. This CDR3 is 17 amino acids long. Germline V lookup: CDR1 LGHNA, CDR2 YSLEER. The V and J ends lost 4 bases and 2 bases, in that order; junction bases with no gene match: 10. The CDR3 loop is CASSREIPGQGAYEQYF. CDR3 bases: TGCGCCAGCAGCCGGGAAATTCCGGGACAGGGGGCCTACGAGCAGTACTTC.

The table lists this clone with a few counts. V usage is TRBV13 and J usage is TRBJ2-3; 8 bases fit TRBD2. Germline V CDR1 and CDR2: PRHDT, FYEKMQ (reference sequence). The CDR3 consists of 16 residues. V lost 5 bases, J lost 2 bases, and 9 bases stayed unmatched. As DNA, the CDR3 is TGTGCCAGCAGCATTCGGACTAGCAGGGTCACAGATACGCAGTATTTT. Translated: CASSIRTSRVTDTQYF.

This clone came up a few times. The chain recombines TRBV2 with TRBJ1-5, with TRBD1 matching over 8 bases. Germline V CDR1 and CDR2: SNHLY, FYNNEI. This CDR3 has 13 amino acids. The trim removed 10 bases at V and 7 bases at J, leaving 9 bases unmatched. Here the CDR3 DNA reads TGTGCCACCACGGCGTCAGGGGGCCAGCCCCAGCATTTT. Amino acid sequence: CATTASGGQPQHF.